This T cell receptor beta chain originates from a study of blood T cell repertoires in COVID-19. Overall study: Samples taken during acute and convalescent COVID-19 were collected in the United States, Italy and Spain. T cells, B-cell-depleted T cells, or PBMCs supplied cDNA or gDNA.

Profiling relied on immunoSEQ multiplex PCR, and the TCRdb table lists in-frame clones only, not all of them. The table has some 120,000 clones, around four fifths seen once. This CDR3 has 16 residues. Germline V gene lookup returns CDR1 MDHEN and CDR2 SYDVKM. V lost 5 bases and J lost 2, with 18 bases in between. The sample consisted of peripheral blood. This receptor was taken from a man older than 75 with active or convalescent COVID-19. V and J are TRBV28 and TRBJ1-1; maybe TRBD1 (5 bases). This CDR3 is CASSSAGTESNTEAFF. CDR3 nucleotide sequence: TGTGCCAGCAGTAGTGCGGGGACGGAGAGTAACACTGAAGCTTTCTTT.